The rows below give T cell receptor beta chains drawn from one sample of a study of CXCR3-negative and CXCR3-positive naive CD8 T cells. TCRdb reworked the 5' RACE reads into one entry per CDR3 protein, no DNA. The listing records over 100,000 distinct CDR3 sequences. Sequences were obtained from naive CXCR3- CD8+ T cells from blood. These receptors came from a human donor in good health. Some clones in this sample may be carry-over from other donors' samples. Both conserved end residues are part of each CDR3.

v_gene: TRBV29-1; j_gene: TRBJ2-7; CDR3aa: CSVEARDSPYEQYF
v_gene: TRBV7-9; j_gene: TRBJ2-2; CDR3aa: CASSSTSGQNTGELFF
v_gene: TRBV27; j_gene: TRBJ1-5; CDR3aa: CASSLVRDSNQPQHF
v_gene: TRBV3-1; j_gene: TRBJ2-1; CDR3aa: CASSQEPADVYNEQFF
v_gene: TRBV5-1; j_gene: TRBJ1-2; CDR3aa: CASSLIQGNYGYTF
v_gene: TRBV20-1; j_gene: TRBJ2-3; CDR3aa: CSVILGAGGLTDTQYF
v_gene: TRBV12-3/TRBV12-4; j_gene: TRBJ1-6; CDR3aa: CASSYRAYNSPLHF
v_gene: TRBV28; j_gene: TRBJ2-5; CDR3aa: CASSTPRGMQETQYF
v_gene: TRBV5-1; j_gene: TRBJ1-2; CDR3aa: CASSLETGTGLAEGGYTF
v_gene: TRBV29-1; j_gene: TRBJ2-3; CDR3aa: CSVAGGTPSTDTQYF
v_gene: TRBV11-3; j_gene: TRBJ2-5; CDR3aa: CASSLYETGQETQYF
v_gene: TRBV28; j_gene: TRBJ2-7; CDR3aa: CASSLGLVSSSYEQYF
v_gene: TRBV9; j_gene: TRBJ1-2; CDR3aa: CASSVEVGLEPGYTF
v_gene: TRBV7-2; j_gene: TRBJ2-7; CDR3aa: CASSFAGGGYEQYF
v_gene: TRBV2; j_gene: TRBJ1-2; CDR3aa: CARRREDADRVDYGYTF
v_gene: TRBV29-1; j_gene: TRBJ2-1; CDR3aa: CSVEDGAGGINEQFF
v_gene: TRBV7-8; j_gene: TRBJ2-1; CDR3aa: CASSLEPGTEGLAGALNYNEQFF
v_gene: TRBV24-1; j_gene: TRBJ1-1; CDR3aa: CAASTGVTEAFF
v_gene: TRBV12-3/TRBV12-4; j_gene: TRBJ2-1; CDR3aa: CASSLGLPIVPNEQFF
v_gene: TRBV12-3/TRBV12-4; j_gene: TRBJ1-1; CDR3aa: CASSLGQGTTEAFF
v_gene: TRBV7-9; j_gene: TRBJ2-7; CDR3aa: CASSLSGTGEQYF
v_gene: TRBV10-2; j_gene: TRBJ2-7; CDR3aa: CASSEGQAWEQYF
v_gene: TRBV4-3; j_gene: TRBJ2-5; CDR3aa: CASSQEEAGGPWETQYF
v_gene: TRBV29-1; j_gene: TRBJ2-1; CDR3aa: CSVELAGIYNEQFF
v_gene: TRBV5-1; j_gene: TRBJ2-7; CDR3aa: CASSPVAGGPSYEQYF
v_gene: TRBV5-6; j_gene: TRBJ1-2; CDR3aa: CASSLSVYGYTF
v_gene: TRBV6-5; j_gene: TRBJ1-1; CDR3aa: CASSSTRASEAFF
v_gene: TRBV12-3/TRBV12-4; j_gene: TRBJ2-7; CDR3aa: CASSFSGQAYEQYF
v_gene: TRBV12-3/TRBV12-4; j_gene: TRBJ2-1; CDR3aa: CASSLWGGGDYNEQFF
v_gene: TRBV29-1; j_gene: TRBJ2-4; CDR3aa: CSTTEGTRKNIQYF
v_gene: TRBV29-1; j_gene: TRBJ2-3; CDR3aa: CSVKTIAGGPGDTQYF
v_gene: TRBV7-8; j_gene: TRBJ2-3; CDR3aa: CASSFPATDTQYF
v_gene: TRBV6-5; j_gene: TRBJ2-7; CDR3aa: CASATLPAEQYF
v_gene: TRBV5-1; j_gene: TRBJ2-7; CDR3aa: CASSSQDGDYEQYF
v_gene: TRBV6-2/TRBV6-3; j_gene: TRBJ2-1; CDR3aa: CASRISEGSFSYNEQFF
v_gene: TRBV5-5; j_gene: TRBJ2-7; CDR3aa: CASSLGQGALEQYF
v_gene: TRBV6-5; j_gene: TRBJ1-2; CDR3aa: CASRLNRETYGYTF